This T cell receptor beta chain was retrieved from a study of blood T cell repertoires in COVID-19. Study-level information: The United States, Italy and Spain provided the acute and convalescent COVID-19 samples. PBMCs, B-cell-depleted T cells, or T cells provided the cDNA or gDNA that made up the material.

The study recruited people aged about 18 to 89 years across under 25 US areas. After removal of 1 base from V and 5 bases from J, the junction contained 15 bases not matched to a gene. Germline CDR1 is MNHEY and CDR2 is SMNVEV (reference sequence). The CDR3 spans 19 residues. This clone has a handful of counts. Authors' methods: Estimation of nucleated cell counts relied on the amplification of reference gene primers. TCRdb keeps only in-frame clones here, not all; method: immunoSEQ multiplex PCR. For V, J and clone size, that table is used; D and trimming come from the DNA. The sample yields hundreds of thousands of clones, roughly 87% seen once.

The sequence was obtained from a woman in her 30s with acute COVID-19. The gene calls are TRBV27 and TRBJ1-1; 11 bases line up with TRBD1. Specimen: PBMCs or T cells enriched from blood (not recorded which). Here the CDR3 DNA reads TGTGCCAGCAGTTTATATGGGTCCGGGACAGGGGGTATGTGGACTGAAGCTTTCTTT. Translating gives CASSLYGSGTGGMWTEAFF.